The source of this T cell receptor (beta chain) is a study of T cells after yellow fever vaccination. TCRdb called the 5' RACE reads again in MiXCR, with one record for every CDR3 protein. The sample lists approximately 260,000 distinct CDR3 sequences, around 13% occurring once. This clonotype was detected only a few times. The CDR3 extends over 16 amino acids. The V end lost 4 bases, the J end lost 1 base, and 16 bases lay between the germline ends. The germline gives CDR1 LGHDT, CDR2 YNNKEL (reference sequence). The sequence came from a man under 40 who received the YFV17D yellow fever vaccine. Here the sequenced sample was CD4+ T cells sorted from PBMCs, taken 45 days after the yellow fever booster vaccination. The V call is TRBV3-1, the J call TRBJ2-5; no definite D call. The CDR3 spells CASSPNFSGSQETQYF. DNA of the CDR3: TGTGCCAGCAGCCCTAACTTCTCCGGTTCCCAAGAGACCCAGTACTTC.